This T cell receptor (beta chain) was sequenced in a study of liver allograft versus peripheral blood T cells. Study overall: A comparison was made between T cell receptor repertoires in transplanted livers and those in recipients' peripheral blood. Broader study findings: A difference was reportedly observed between T cell receptor repertoires inside liver allografts and those in peripheral blood.

This clonotype is medium-sized (0.01 to 0.1%) in the sample. Its antigen is as yet unknown. Via MiXCR, TCRdb re-called the reads, giving one row per CDR3 protein. This sample has about 9,500 distinct CDR3 sequences, with approximately 18% found just once. Trimming left V 2 bases short and J 4 bases short, with 11 bases between. Germline V gene data show CDR1 as KGHSH and CDR2 as LQKENI. This CDR3 is 14 amino acids long. This chain joins TRBV18 and TRBJ1-2, with D perhaps TRBD1 (5 bases). The clonotype was recovered from a human patient who had a liver transplant. Some T cells may originate from the graft donor. CDR3 nucleotides: TGTGCCAGCTCACCATCAGGGAAGGGCTATGGCTACACCTTC. This sequence encodes CASSPSGKGYGYTF. Full variable domain (outside the CDR3, taken from reference TRBV18 and TRBJ1-2): NAGVMQNPRHLVRRRGQEARLRCSPMKGHSHVYWYRQLPEEGLKFMVYLQKENIIDESGMPKERFSAEFPKEGPSILRIQQVVRGDSAAYFCASSPSGKGYGYTFGSGTRLTVV.